This T cell receptor beta chain stems from a study of blood T cell repertoires in COVID-19. In this sample, this clone turned up once. Germline V gene sequence: CDR1 MNHNY, CDR2 SVGAGI (reference sequence). Trimming at V came to 7 bases and at J to 8 bases, leaving 10 bases not matched to a gene. This CDR3 has 14 residues. The protocol was immunoSEQ multiplex PCR, while the TCRdb copy is restricted to in-frame clones and leaves out a portion. Of roughly 120,000 clones listed, around 80% were seen once; the top ten hold 3.8%. This chain links TRBV6-6 with TRBJ2-1; 8 nucleotides line up with TRBD2. The receptor comes from a woman aged 80 or over with acute or convalescent COVID-19. Sequenced sample: peripheral blood. In DNA form, the CDR3 reads TGTGCCAGCATTGAGGATAGCGGGAAGGATGAGCAGTTCTTC. As protein: CASIEDSGKDEQFF.